Below are 30 T cell receptor beta chains sequenced from a single sample in a study of cytomegalovirus exposure and HLA in healthy donors (TCRdb year 2017). Libraries were made using the immunoSEQ multiplex PCR assay. The multiplex PCR relied on a mix of 60 forward primers for TCR Vbeta segments and 13 reverse primers for TCR Jbeta segments. TCRdb re-hosts the immuneACCESS table, in-frame sequences only. Its copies lack some clones; in the studies checked, an unresolved V gene accounts for under half of them, and the cause for the rest is not known. This sample lists 150,000 to 200,000 clones; about 80% were detected once. The ten largest account for just under 1% of the sample. Material for sequencing was PBMCs. The source is a woman aged 45-65 years in good health and CMV-seropositive.

The chain couples TRBV2 to TRBJ2-5; tentatively, D is TRBD1 (6 bases). Germline V lookup: CDR1 SNHLY, CDR2 FYNNEI. This CDR3 contains 14 residues. Trimming shortened V by 6 bases and J by 1 base, and 12 bases separated the two germline ends. Here the CDR3 reads CASSEQGFQETQYF. Written as DNA, the CDR3 is TGTGCCAGCAGCGAACAGGGTTTCCAAGAGACCCAGTACTTC.

The V and J genes are TRBV10-1 and TRBJ2-3, with unresolved D. There are 13 residues in the CDR3. Germline loops: CDR1 WNHNN, CDR2 SYGVQD (reference sequence). V lost 4 bases, J lost 6 bases, and 11 bases lay in between. The CDR3 DNA reads TGCGCCAGCAGTGTCGAACAGCTCGATACGCAGTATTTT. It codes for CASSVEQLDTQYF.

The V and J genes are TRBV5-1 and TRBJ1-3; the D is unclear. The V gene's germline CDR1 is SGHRS and CDR2 YFSETQ. Between the trimmed V and J ends, which lost 0 bases and 4 bases, there was a span of 17 bases. The CDR3 runs 17 residues. This CDR3 is CASSLVSGEVDGNTIYF. The DNA of the CDR3 is TGCGCCAGCAGCTTGGTCTCCGGGGAAGTGGACGGAAACACCATATATTTT.

The chain couples TRBV5-1 to TRBJ1-1; D call uncertain. Germline-derived CDR1 and CDR2 are SGHRS and YFSETQ. This CDR3 has 15 residues. Trimming took 2 bases from V and 3 from J, leaving 14 bases between them. Written as DNA, the CDR3 is TGCGCCAGCAGCTTCGGCACAGTCATGGACACTGAAGCTTTCTTT. Protein sequence: CASSFGTVMDTEAFF.

V is TRBV6-5 and J is TRBJ1-6, with TRBD1 matching 9 bases. J was trimmed by 3 bases and V by 2 bases; bases with no gene match: 2. CDR1 and CDR2 from the germline V gene are MNHEY and SVGAGI. The CDR3 length is 16 residues. The CDR3 loop reads CASSYGTGRYNSPLHF. The CDR3 DNA reads TGTGCCAGCAGTTACGGGACAGGGCGCTATAATTCACCCCTCCACTTT.

Turning to this clone: The sample carries other DNA sequences with the same CDR3. The DNA of the CDR3 is TGTGCCATAAGGACAGGGGGCACAGATACGCAGTATTTT. It translates to CAIRTGGTDTQYF. V is TRBV6-1 and J is TRBJ2-3; 9 bases fit TRBD1. This CDR3 has 13 amino acids. CDR1 and CDR2 (germline): MNHNS, SASEGT. Losses at the gene ends were 10 bases for V and 1 base for J; bases not matched to a gene: 3.

The sample holds one count of this clone. This chain links TRBV5-1 with TRBJ2-3, with D hard to call. Trimming removed 4 bases from V and 1 base from J, with 16 bases in between. The length of the CDR3 is 16 residues. Germline V gives CDR1 SGHRS, CDR2 YFSETQ. CDR3 amino acids: CASSPSGYPRTDTQYF. The CDR3 nucleotides read TGCGCCAGCAGCCCGTCAGGCTACCCGCGCACAGATACGCAGTATTTT.

V is TRBV7-9 and J is TRBJ2-1; 9 bases line up with TRBD2. Germline V lookup: CDR1 SEHNR, CDR2 FQNEAQ (reference sequence). V dropped 5 bases and J dropped 8; count of bases not matched to a gene: 10. The length of the CDR3 is 15 residues. CDR3 region: CASSRSSGALDEQFF. In nucleotides, the CDR3 is TGTGCCAGCAGCCGATCTAGCGGGGCTCTGGATGAGCAGTTCTTC. Variable domain in full (rest from reference TRBV7-9 and TRBJ2-1): DTGVSQNPRHKITKRGQNVTFRCDPISEHNRLYWYRQTLGQGPEFLTYFQNEAQLEKSRLLSDRFSAERPKGSFSTLEIQRTEQGDSAMYLCASSRSSGALDEQFFGPGTRLTVL.

The chain has TRBV5-1 and TRBJ1-1; no clear D gene. Germline V gene sequence: CDR1 SGHRS, CDR2 YFSETQ. Deletions cut 0 bases from V and 5 bases from J, with 11 bases between. This CDR3 has 14 amino acids. The CDR3 here is CASSLASPRTEAFF. The CDR3 DNA sequence: TGCGCCAGCAGCTTGGCTTCCCCGAGGACTGAAGCTTTCTTT.

V usage is TRBV10-3 and J usage is TRBJ1-1; 7 bases align to TRBD1. The V segment lost 7 bases and the J segment 0 bases; nucleotides outside the gene matches: 5. This CDR3 has 14 amino acids. Germline CDR1 ENHRY, CDR2 SYGVKD. CDR3 in DNA: TGTGCCATCACTCAAGACAGGGTGAACACTGAAGCTTTCTTT. Amino acids: CAITQDRVNTEAFF.

This clone was observed a few times. The chain is built from TRBV5-6 and TRBJ1-1; TRBD1 is a possible D gene (6 bases). This CDR3 contains 14 residues. V lost 4 bases and J lost 5, with 15 bases in between. Germline CDR1 SGHDT, CDR2 YYEEEE. The CDR3 DNA follows: TGTGCCAGCAGCCTTGACAGGAGAGGTACTGAAGCTTTCTTT. Translation: CASSLDRRGTEAFF.

In its sample, this clone was seen a few times. The CDR3 sequence: CASSQPGGDRPGANVLTF. As DNA, the CDR3 is TGTGCCAGCAGCCAACCAGGGGGCGACCGTCCTGGGGCCAACGTCCTGACTTTC. The rearrangement joins TRBV7-2 to TRBJ2-6; 8 nucleotides agree with TRBD1. Per germline, CDR1 SGHTA and CDR2 FQGNSA. This CDR3 contains 18 residues. The V gene end was trimmed by 5 bases and the J gene end by 2 bases; junction bases not matched to a gene: 11.

V gene TRBV5-4 combines with J gene TRBJ2-5, with 10 bases fitting TRBD2. The CDR3 consists of 15 residues. V trimming: 3 bases; J trimming: 4 bases; junction bases outside the gene matches: 6. Per the germline V gene, CDR1 is SGHNT and CDR2 is YYREEE (reference sequence). The CDR3 protein is CASSSLAGGTETQYF. The CDR3 nucleotides are TGTGCCAGCAGCTCCTTAGCGGGAGGCACAGAGACCCAGTACTTC.

This clone was detected only once. The V and J genes are TRBV2 and TRBJ2-3; the match to TRBD2 covers 7 bases. Germline V CDR1 and CDR2: SNHLY, FYNNEI. Trimming cost V 2 bases and J 0 bases; bases outside gene matches: 2. This CDR3 has 15 residues. The CDR3 DNA reads as TGTGCCAGCAGTGAATGGCGGGAGAGCACAGATACGCAGTATTTT. Translation: CASSEWRESTDTQYF.

This chain connects TRBV15 to TRBJ1-2; D is uncertain. CDR3 length: 12 amino acids. V lost 2 bases, J lost 5 bases, and 6 bases lay in between. The V gene's germline CDR1 is LNHNV and CDR2 YYDKDF (reference sequence). CDR3 sequence (DNA): TGTGCCACCAGCAGACCCCTGTATGGCTACACCTTC. It yields the protein CATSRPLYGYTF.

The genes are TRBV4-3 and TRBJ2-7; TRBD2 aligns across 8 bases. The CDR3 runs 17 residues. Germline trimming cut 1 base from V and 0 bases from J; bases unmatched to any gene: 8. CDR1 and CDR2 (germline): LGHNA, YSLEER. CDR3 protein: CASSQGPLAGSSYEQYF. Written as DNA, the CDR3 is TGCGCCAGCAGCCAAGGGCCCTTAGCGGGGAGCTCCTACGAGCAGTACTTC.

This rearrangement joins TRBV6-5 to TRBJ2-7; 8 bases align to TRBD1. V lost 6 bases to trimming and J lost 12 bases; unmatched junction nucleotides: 10. CDR1 and CDR2 from the germline V gene are MNHEY and SVGAGI. The CDR3 covers 12 residues. CDR3: CASSSGQARPYF. The CDR3 coding sequence is TGTGCCAGCAGCTCGGGACAGGCGAGGCCGTACTTC.

This clone was detected once. The V gene is TRBV6-6, the J gene TRBJ2-1; TRBD2 matches 10 bases. V lost 7 bases to trimming and J lost 6 bases; unmatched junction nucleotides: 6. Per germline, CDR1 MNHNY and CDR2 SVGAGI (reference sequence). The CDR3 has 14 residues. The CDR3 DNA sequence: TGTGCCAGCATTAAAGCGGGAGGGCCCAATGAGCAGTTCTTC. As protein: CASIKAGGPNEQFF.

The chain has TRBV6-6 and TRBJ1-2; 9 bases agree with TRBD1. Germline-derived CDR1 and CDR2 are MNHNY and SVGAGI (reference sequence). This CDR3 is 15 amino acids long. V dropped 2 bases and J dropped 7; count of bases not matched to a gene: 8. As DNA, the CDR3 is TGTGCCAGCAGTTACCCGGGACAGGGAGTGGGTGGCTACACCTTC. Its translation is CASSYPGQGVGGYTF.

This clone was recorded a few times. The genes are TRBV25-1 and TRBJ2-3; D might be TRBD2 (6 bases). The V and J ends lost 2 bases and 7 bases respectively, with 13 bases between them. CDR1 is MGHDK, CDR2 SYGVNS, per germline. This CDR3 spans 14 amino acids. CDR3 protein: CASSEKGGRYTQYF. In DNA form, the CDR3 reads TGTGCCAGCAGTGAAAAGGGTGGGAGGTATACGCAGTATTTT.

This chain connects TRBV2 to TRBJ2-3, with a possible D match to TRBD1 (5 bases). The CDR3 spans 13 residues. V gave up 9 bases and J gave up 3 bases, with 13 bases separating them. Looked up from germline, CDR1 is SNHLY and CDR2 is FYNNEI. CDR3 sequence (DNA): TGTGCCAGTAACACAGGAGATACAGATACGCAGTATTTT. Translating it yields CASNTGDTDTQYF.

The chain recombines TRBV10-3 with TRBJ1-2; no reliable D call. Deletions cut 2 bases from V and 4 bases from J, with 11 bases between. The CDR3 runs to 14 residues. The V gene's germline CDR1 is ENHRY and CDR2 SYGVKD. CDR3 region: CAISENTRSYGYTF. The DNA of the CDR3 is TGTGCCATCAGTGAGAACACCAGAAGCTATGGCTACACCTTC.

In this sample, this clone turned up once. This chain connects TRBV13 to TRBJ2-1; 15 bases map to TRBD2. The CDR3 length is 18 residues. Per the germline V gene, CDR1 is PRHDT and CDR2 is FYEKMQ (reference sequence). Losses at the gene ends were 5 bases for V and 5 bases for J; bases not matched to a gene: 10. The CDR3 DNA reads as TGTGCCAGCAGCCCCGGGACTAGCGGGAGGTCCGTCAACAATGAGCAGTTCTTC. Its protein is CASSPGTSGRSVNNEQFF.

This chain uses TRBV30 with TRBJ2-7, with a possible D match to TRBD2 (6 bases). Germline V lookup: CDR1 GTSNPN, CDR2 SVGIG (reference sequence). The ends were cut back, 1 base at V and 2 bases at J, with 12 bases in the middle. CDR3 length: 14 residues. The CDR3 coding sequence is TGTGCCTGGAGTGGGGGGGTACCTCCCTACGAGCAGTACTTC. It yields the protein CAWSGGVPPYEQYF.

V usage is TRBV5-1 and J usage is TRBJ1-2; TRBD1 might be the D (6 bases). V gave up 2 bases and J gave up 3 bases, with 11 bases separating them. CDR3 size: 14 residues. Germline values: CDR1 SGHRS, CDR2 YFSETQ. CDR3 loop: CASSLAGADYGYTF. CDR3 nucleotides: TGCGCCAGCAGCTTAGCAGGGGCGGACTATGGCTACACCTTC.

The chain recombines TRBV2 with TRBJ1-5; a possible D gene is TRBD1 (6 bases). The CDR3 consists of 13 residues. V shed 7 bases and J shed 4 bases, with 11 bases lying between them. Germline loops: CDR1 SNHLY, CDR2 FYNNEI. The CDR3 loop is CASIGQFNQPQHF. The CDR3 nucleotides are TGTGCCAGCATCGGACAGTTTAATCAGCCCCAGCATTTT.

V is TRBV5-1 and J is TRBJ2-7; 9 nucleotides align to TRBD1. The CDR3 runs 15 residues. Germline loops: CDR1 SGHRS, CDR2 YFSETQ. V was pared by 1 base and J by 2 bases, with 4 bases of the junction left unmatched. The CDR3 reads CASSLTGQGPYEQYF. DNA of the CDR3: TGCGCCAGCAGCTTGACTGGACAGGGGCCCTACGAGCAGTACTTC.

The gene calls are TRBV18 and TRBJ2-2; TRBD1 matches at 9 bases. The ends lost 3 bases at V and 5 bases at J; junction bases unmatched: 4. Germline-derived CDR1 and CDR2 are KGHSH and LQKENI. The CDR3 is made up of 15 amino acids. CDR3 nucleotide sequence: TGTGCCAGCTCACCCAAGACAGGGGGTACCGGGGAGCTGTTTTTT. This translates into CASSPKTGGTGELFF.

This clone was detected a few times. This rearrangement joins TRBV6-6 to TRBJ2-1; 9 bases align to TRBD1. The ends lost 7 bases at V and 8 bases at J; junction bases unmatched: 9. CDR3 length: 14 residues. Germline loops: CDR1 MNHNY, CDR2 SVGAGI (reference sequence). The CDR3 DNA reads as TGTGCCAGCATTGGGACAGGGTTGTTCGATGAGCAGTTCTTC. Translated: CASIGTGLFDEQFF.

The rearrangement links TRBV9 to TRBJ2-1; a weak D match, TRBD2 (6 bases). The ends were cut back, 0 bases at V and 13 bases at J, with 8 bases in the middle. Germline values: CDR1 SGDLS, CDR2 YYNGEE. CDR3 length: 11 amino acids. CDR3 DNA sequence: TGTGCCAGCAGCGTAGAGGCGGGACAGTTCTTC. Translation gives CASSVEAGQFF.